The clone carrying this T cell receptor (beta chain) was counted ten times or more. Antigen specificity is unknown. V shed 4 bases and J shed 3 bases, with 4 bases lying between them. This CDR3 contains 11 residues. The germline V gene has CDR1 SQVTM and CDR2 ANQGSEA. The record originates from a study of CD8 T cells in ankylosing spondylitis. Study observations and caveats: What seemed typical of ankylosing spondylitis blood was a TCR beta motif built from eight highly homologous variants. Significant enrichment of disease-linked clones was reportedly seen in matched ankylosing spondylitis synovial fluid. Some of these motif variants have turned up before, in reports on reactive arthritis synovial fluid and blood.

Using quantitative 5'-RACE with molecular barcodes, the authors made TCR beta libraries. One entry per CDR3 protein, called by TCRdb with MiXCR from the 5' RACE reads. This sample has about 400,000 distinct CDR3 sequences; 20% to 25% occur once, and the top ten carry roughly 14%. The sequence was collected from a male donor with ankylosing spondylitis or in good health (not recorded which). This chain connects TRBV29-1 to TRBJ2-1; unclear D gene. Sequences were obtained from blood, either unsorted or a sorted T cell fraction (not recorded which). CDR3 DNA: TGCAGCGTTGTAGACTACAATGAGCAGTTCTTC. Encoded protein: CSVVDYNEQFF.